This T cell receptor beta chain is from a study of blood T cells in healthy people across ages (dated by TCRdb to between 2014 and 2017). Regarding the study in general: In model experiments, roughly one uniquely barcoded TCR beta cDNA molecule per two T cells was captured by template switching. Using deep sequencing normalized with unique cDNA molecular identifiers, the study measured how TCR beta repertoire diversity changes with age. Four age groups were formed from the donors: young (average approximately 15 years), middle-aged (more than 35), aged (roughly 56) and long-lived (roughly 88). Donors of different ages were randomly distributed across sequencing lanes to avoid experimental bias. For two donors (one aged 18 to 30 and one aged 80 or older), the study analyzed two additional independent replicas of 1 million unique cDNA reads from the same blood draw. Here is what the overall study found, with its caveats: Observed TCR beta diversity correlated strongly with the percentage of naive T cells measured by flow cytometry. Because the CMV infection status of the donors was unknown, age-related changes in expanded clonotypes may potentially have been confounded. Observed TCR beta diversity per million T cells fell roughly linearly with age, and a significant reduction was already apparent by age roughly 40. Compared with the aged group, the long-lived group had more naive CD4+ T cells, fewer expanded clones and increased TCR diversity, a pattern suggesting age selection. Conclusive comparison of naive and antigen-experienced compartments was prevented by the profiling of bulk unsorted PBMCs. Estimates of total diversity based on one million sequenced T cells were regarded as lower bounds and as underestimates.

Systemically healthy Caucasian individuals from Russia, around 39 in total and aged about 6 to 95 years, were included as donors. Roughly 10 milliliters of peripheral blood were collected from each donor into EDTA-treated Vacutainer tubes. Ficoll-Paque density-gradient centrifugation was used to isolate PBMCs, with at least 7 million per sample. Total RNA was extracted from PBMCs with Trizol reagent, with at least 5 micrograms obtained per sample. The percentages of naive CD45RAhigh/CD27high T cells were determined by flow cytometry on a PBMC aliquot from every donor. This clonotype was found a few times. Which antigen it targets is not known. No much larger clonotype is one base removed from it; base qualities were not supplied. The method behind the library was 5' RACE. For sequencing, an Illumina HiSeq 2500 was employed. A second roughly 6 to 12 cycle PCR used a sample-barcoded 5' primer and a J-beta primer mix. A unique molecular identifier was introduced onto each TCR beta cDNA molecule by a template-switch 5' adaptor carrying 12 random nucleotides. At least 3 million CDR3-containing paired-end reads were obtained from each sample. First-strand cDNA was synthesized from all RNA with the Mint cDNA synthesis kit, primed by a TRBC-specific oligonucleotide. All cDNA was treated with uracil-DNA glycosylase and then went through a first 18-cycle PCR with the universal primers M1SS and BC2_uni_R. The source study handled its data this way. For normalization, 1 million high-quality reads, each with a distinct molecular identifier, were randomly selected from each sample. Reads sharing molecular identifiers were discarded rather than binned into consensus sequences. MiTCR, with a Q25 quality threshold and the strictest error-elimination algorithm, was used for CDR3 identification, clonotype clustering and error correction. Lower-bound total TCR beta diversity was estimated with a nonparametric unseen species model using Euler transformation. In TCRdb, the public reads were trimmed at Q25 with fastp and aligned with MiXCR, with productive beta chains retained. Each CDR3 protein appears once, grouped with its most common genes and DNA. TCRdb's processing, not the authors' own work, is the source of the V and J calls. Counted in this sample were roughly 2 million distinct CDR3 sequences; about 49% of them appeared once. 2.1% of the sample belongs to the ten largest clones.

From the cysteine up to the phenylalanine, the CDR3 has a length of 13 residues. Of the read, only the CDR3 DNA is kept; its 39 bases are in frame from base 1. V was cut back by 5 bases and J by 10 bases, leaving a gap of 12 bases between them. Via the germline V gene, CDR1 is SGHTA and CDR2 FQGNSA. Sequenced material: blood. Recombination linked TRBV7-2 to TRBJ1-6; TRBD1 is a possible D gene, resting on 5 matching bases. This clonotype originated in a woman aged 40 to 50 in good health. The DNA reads TGTGCCAGCAGCCCCCAGGGTTTCTCACCCCTCCACTTT. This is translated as CASSPQGFSPLHF.